This T cell receptor beta chain came from a study of identical twins (dated by TCRdb to about 2016). Some background on the complete study: The study deep-sequenced TCR alpha and beta repertoires from monozygotic twins, unrelated adults of various ages and cord blood to test whether fetal clonotypes persist. Replicate twin experiments were performed at different times using different library preparation protocols to rule out contamination. The investigation overall reported the following: Zero-insertion analyses could be partly confounded by invariant T cells such as MAIT and iNKT, although diverse VJ usage argued against such confounding for most clonotypes. Compared with coincidental sharing between unrelated individuals, out-of-frame TCR alpha sequences shared between twins had an excess of sequences with low generation probability. Out-of-frame TCR alpha sharing in monozygotic twins was systematically underestimated by recombination models, whereas sharing between unrelated individuals was in agreement with the recombination models. Because the same donors could not be followed over many years, the conclusions relied on cross-sectional statistical analysis. The excess sharing between twins in beta out-of-frame sequences was weaker because fewer shared sequences reduced the signal-to-noise ratio. Fewer insertions were carried by abundant cord blood beta clonotypes, a similar but weaker trend appeared in young adult naive repertoires, and no such trend appeared in memory repertoires.

For this clonotype: What this receptor recognizes is not known. No much larger clonotype is one base removed from it; base qualities were not supplied.

Deletion took 8 bases off V and 5 bases off J, with a span of 12 bases between the germline ends. Reading from cysteine to phenylalanine, the CDR3 counts 13 amino acids. The entry retains the CDR3 DNA only, 39 bases that are in frame from base 1. CDR1 and CDR2 are drawn from the germline V gene: MNHEY, SVGEGT. Every donor was a healthy Caucasian. Three pairs of female monozygotic twins, all aged roughly 18 to 29 years, were included in the twin cohort. Peripheral blood mononuclear cells were used as the source from which RNA for TCR libraries was isolated. Receptor amplification or capture employed 5' RACE. Sequencing was performed on an Illumina HiSeq 2000. Template switching introduced a universal primer binding site; the final cDNA contained a unique molecular identifier, enabling accurate counting of TCR cDNA molecules. Specific primers in the conserved constant-segment region were used to synthesize first-strand cDNA for the TCR alpha and beta chains. To control for contamination, each cDNA library was double barcoded with a SMART-Mk sample barcode plus Illumina barcodes. TruSeq adapter sequences, together with Illumina sample barcodes, were added in two successive PCR steps. The TCR alpha and beta cDNA libraries were sequenced on the Illumina HiSeq platform using custom primers. In the source study's methods: MiGEC processed the raw reads to extract unique molecular identifiers, while MiXCR was used to determine the CDR3 positions. Recombination models were inferred per individual with the repgenHMM and IGoR tools using an EM algorithm. The analysis of shared clonotypes was done with the tcR package in R, with sharing normalized by the product of cloneset sizes. To study raw recombination without the effects of thymic and clonal selection, out-of-frame nonproductive sequences were analyzed. TCRdb reworked the public reads: Q25 trimming with fastp, MiXCR clone assembly, productive beta chains retained. Rows are unified per CDR3 protein, each entry keeping the most common DNA and genes. The V and J calls shown here were made by TCRdb, not taken from the authors' results. The table for this sample lists some 560,000 distinct CDR3 sequences; approximately 9.6% of them were counted only once. The biggest ten clones account for 2.5% to 3.5% of the sample.

These data also featured in a second study, about yellow fever vaccine responses in identical twins. The second study's authors report: According to the authors, in identical twins the way T cells responded to vaccination appeared partly convergent and partly personalized. Focusing on identical twins, the study followed the T cell clones that responded to the vaccine, and did so with precision.

This sequence uses TRBV6-2 or TRBV6-3 and TRBJ2-2; no D gene is confidently identified. The clonotype originates from a woman between 18 and 29 years old in good health. The specimen was PBMCs. The nucleotide sequence is TGTGCCAGCCGTGTTTCAGCGACCGGGGAGCTGTTTTTT. This yields the protein CASRVSATGELFF.